This is a list of T cell receptor beta chains from one sample in a study of T cell responses to AZD1222 COVID-19 vaccine. Here immunoSEQ multiplex PCR was the method, and the copy in TCRdb shows in-frame clones only, minus some. The table lists around 120,000 clones, around 94% of them singletons. The material was peripheral blood, obtained 28 days after the second AZD1222 dose. The source is an adult who received the AZD1222 COVID-19 vaccine. CDR3s include the opening cysteine and the closing phenylalanine or tryptophan. The D gene is left open where the match is weak. Where a row states a size, it is once, few, many or the class of an expanded clone; other rows omit it.

>-|-|TRBV7-2|TRBJ2-1
CASSVTRDSYNEQFF
TGTGCCAGCAGCGTCACCCGGGACTCCTACAATGAGCAGTTCTTC
>-|-|TRBV5-4|TRBJ1-1
CASTLGARSGTEAFF
TGTGCCAGCACCCTTGGGGCCAGGTCGGGGACTGAAGCTTTCTTT
>-|TRBD2|TRBV3-1/TRBV3-2|TRBJ2-1
CASSPTGTSGTGEQFF
TGTGCCAGCAGTCCCACCGGGACTAGCGGGACGGGTGAGCAGTTCTTC
>-|-|TRBV19|TRBJ1-5
CASSIEGTLPSNQPQHF
TGTGCCAGTAGTATAGAGGGGACCCTTCCTAGCAATCAGCCCCAGCATTTT
>-|-|TRBV3-1/TRBV3-2|TRBJ2-7
CASSQGTVYEQYF
TGTGCCAGCAGCCAAGGGACCGTCTACGAGCAGTACTTC
>-|-|TRBV6-5|TRBJ2-7
CASRTGYEQYF
TGTGCCAGCAGAACAGGGTACGAGCAGTACTTC
>-|-|TRBV5-5|TRBJ2-5
CASSLGGEETQYF
TGTGCCAGCAGCTTGGGGGGTGAAGAGACCCAGTACTTC
>-|TRBD2|TRBV7-9|TRBJ2-1
CASSFGLAGEREQFF
TGTGCCAGCAGCTTCGGACTAGCGGGAGAACGGGAGCAGTTCTTC
>-|-|TRBV30|TRBJ2-7
CAWSLTGMEYEQYF
TGTGCCTGGAGTCTCACAGGGATGGAATACGAGCAGTACTTC
>-|-|TRBV6-5|TRBJ2-3
CASSYSGLSTDTQYF
TGTGCCAGCAGTTACTCGGGTTTGAGCACAGATACGCAGTATTTT
>once|-|TRBV19|TRBJ2-6
CASSIWTDASGANVLTF
TGTGCCAGTAGTATTTGGACAGATGCTTCTGGGGCCAACGTCCTGACTTTC
>-|TRBD2|TRBV7-9|TRBJ2-2
CASSSPGLAGYTGELFF
TGTGCCAGCAGCTCACCAGGACTAGCGGGATACACCGGGGAGCTGTTTTTT
>-|-|TRBV28|TRBJ1-2
CASSSDSAIYGYTF
TGTGCCAGCAGTTCGGACAGCGCTATCTATGGCTACACCTTC
>once|TRBD1|TRBV28|TRBJ1-4
CASRKMDRVNEKLFF
TGTGCCAGCAGGAAAATGGACAGGGTTAATGAAAAACTGTTTTTT
>-|TRBD1|TRBV5-1|TRBJ2-6
CASSGTVLRFSGANVLTF
TGCGCCAGCAGCGGGACAGTCCTACGCTTCTCTGGGGCCAACGTCCTGACTTTC
>-|TRBD1|TRBV10-1|TRBJ2-5
CASRTGARWTQYF
TGCGCCAGCAGAACAGGGGCCCGGTGGACCCAGTACTTC
>few|-|TRBV7-2|TRBJ2-7
CASSFGGSVSEQYF
TGTGCCAGCAGCTTCGGAGGGAGTGTTTCCGAGCAGTACTTC
>-|TRBD1|TRBV5-8|TRBJ1-5
CASSLTGGQPQHF
TGTGCCAGCAGCTTGACAGGGGGTCAGCCCCAGCATTTT
>-|TRBD1|TRBV2|TRBJ2-1
CASRGDSTYNEQFF
TGTGCCAGCAGAGGGGACAGTACCTACAATGAGCAGTTCTTC
>-|TRBD2|TRBV14|TRBJ2-1
CASSQFDLAGVGEQFF
TGTGCCAGCAGCCAATTTGACCTAGCGGGAGTTGGTGAGCAGTTCTTC
>once|TRBD2|TRBV5-1|TRBJ2-7
CASSPRTSGVYEQYF
TGCGCCAGCAGCCCACGGACTAGCGGGGTTTACGAGCAGTACTTC
>-|-|TRBV19|TRBJ1-1
CASSGDMNTEAFF
TGTGCCAGTAGTGGGGATATGAACACTGAAGCTTTCTTT
>-|-|TRBV12-3/TRBV12-4|TRBJ1-4
CASSQGYEKLFF
TGTGCCAGCAGTCAAGGTTATGAAAAACTGTTTTTT
>-|-|TRBV11-2|TRBJ2-7
CASSLVGALTYEQYF
TGTGCCAGCAGCTTAGTCGGGGCCCTAACCTACGAGCAGTACTTC